This T cell receptor beta chain was identified in a study of T cell responses to AZD1222 COVID-19 vaccine. Whole-study results and caveats: Following two doses of AZD1222, Spike-specific TCR breadth and depth rose. The donor cohort was predominantly white British with a female majority, and clonal diversity may have been underestimated.

Libraries were prepared by immunoSEQ multiplex PCR; TCRdb keeps only in-frame clonotypes and omits some of them. The top ten hold 1.5% to 2% of the sample, which has around 140,000 clones, roughly nine tenths seen once. About this clone itself: The antigen is not known.

Per germline, CDR1 MDHEN and CDR2 SYDVKM. V was shortened by 9 bases and J by 15 bases, with 15 bases between the two germline ends. This CDR3 contains 10 residues. This TCR derives from an adult in good health. V usage is TRBV28 and J usage is TRBJ2-1, with unresolved D. Material: peripheral blood, obtained on day 0 of AZD1222 vaccination. Written as DNA, the CDR3 is TGTGCCAGTCTCCGGACCAGACTGTTCTTC. Translation gives CASLRTRLFF.